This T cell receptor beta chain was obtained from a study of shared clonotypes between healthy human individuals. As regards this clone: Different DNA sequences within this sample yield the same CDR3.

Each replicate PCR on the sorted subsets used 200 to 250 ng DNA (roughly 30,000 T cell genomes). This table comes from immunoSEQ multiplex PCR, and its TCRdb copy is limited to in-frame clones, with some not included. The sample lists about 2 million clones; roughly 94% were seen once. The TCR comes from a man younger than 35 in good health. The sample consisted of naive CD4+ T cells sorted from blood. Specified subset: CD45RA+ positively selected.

CDR3 in amino acids: CASSDGNYGYTF. The CDR3, as DNA: TGTGCCAGCAGCGACGGTAACTATGGCTACACCTTC. V and J are TRBV2 and TRBJ1-2; D is unclear. V was pared by 6 bases and J by 1 base, with 6 bases between. This CDR3 comprises 12 residues. Germline V CDR1 and CDR2: SNHLY, FYNNEI.